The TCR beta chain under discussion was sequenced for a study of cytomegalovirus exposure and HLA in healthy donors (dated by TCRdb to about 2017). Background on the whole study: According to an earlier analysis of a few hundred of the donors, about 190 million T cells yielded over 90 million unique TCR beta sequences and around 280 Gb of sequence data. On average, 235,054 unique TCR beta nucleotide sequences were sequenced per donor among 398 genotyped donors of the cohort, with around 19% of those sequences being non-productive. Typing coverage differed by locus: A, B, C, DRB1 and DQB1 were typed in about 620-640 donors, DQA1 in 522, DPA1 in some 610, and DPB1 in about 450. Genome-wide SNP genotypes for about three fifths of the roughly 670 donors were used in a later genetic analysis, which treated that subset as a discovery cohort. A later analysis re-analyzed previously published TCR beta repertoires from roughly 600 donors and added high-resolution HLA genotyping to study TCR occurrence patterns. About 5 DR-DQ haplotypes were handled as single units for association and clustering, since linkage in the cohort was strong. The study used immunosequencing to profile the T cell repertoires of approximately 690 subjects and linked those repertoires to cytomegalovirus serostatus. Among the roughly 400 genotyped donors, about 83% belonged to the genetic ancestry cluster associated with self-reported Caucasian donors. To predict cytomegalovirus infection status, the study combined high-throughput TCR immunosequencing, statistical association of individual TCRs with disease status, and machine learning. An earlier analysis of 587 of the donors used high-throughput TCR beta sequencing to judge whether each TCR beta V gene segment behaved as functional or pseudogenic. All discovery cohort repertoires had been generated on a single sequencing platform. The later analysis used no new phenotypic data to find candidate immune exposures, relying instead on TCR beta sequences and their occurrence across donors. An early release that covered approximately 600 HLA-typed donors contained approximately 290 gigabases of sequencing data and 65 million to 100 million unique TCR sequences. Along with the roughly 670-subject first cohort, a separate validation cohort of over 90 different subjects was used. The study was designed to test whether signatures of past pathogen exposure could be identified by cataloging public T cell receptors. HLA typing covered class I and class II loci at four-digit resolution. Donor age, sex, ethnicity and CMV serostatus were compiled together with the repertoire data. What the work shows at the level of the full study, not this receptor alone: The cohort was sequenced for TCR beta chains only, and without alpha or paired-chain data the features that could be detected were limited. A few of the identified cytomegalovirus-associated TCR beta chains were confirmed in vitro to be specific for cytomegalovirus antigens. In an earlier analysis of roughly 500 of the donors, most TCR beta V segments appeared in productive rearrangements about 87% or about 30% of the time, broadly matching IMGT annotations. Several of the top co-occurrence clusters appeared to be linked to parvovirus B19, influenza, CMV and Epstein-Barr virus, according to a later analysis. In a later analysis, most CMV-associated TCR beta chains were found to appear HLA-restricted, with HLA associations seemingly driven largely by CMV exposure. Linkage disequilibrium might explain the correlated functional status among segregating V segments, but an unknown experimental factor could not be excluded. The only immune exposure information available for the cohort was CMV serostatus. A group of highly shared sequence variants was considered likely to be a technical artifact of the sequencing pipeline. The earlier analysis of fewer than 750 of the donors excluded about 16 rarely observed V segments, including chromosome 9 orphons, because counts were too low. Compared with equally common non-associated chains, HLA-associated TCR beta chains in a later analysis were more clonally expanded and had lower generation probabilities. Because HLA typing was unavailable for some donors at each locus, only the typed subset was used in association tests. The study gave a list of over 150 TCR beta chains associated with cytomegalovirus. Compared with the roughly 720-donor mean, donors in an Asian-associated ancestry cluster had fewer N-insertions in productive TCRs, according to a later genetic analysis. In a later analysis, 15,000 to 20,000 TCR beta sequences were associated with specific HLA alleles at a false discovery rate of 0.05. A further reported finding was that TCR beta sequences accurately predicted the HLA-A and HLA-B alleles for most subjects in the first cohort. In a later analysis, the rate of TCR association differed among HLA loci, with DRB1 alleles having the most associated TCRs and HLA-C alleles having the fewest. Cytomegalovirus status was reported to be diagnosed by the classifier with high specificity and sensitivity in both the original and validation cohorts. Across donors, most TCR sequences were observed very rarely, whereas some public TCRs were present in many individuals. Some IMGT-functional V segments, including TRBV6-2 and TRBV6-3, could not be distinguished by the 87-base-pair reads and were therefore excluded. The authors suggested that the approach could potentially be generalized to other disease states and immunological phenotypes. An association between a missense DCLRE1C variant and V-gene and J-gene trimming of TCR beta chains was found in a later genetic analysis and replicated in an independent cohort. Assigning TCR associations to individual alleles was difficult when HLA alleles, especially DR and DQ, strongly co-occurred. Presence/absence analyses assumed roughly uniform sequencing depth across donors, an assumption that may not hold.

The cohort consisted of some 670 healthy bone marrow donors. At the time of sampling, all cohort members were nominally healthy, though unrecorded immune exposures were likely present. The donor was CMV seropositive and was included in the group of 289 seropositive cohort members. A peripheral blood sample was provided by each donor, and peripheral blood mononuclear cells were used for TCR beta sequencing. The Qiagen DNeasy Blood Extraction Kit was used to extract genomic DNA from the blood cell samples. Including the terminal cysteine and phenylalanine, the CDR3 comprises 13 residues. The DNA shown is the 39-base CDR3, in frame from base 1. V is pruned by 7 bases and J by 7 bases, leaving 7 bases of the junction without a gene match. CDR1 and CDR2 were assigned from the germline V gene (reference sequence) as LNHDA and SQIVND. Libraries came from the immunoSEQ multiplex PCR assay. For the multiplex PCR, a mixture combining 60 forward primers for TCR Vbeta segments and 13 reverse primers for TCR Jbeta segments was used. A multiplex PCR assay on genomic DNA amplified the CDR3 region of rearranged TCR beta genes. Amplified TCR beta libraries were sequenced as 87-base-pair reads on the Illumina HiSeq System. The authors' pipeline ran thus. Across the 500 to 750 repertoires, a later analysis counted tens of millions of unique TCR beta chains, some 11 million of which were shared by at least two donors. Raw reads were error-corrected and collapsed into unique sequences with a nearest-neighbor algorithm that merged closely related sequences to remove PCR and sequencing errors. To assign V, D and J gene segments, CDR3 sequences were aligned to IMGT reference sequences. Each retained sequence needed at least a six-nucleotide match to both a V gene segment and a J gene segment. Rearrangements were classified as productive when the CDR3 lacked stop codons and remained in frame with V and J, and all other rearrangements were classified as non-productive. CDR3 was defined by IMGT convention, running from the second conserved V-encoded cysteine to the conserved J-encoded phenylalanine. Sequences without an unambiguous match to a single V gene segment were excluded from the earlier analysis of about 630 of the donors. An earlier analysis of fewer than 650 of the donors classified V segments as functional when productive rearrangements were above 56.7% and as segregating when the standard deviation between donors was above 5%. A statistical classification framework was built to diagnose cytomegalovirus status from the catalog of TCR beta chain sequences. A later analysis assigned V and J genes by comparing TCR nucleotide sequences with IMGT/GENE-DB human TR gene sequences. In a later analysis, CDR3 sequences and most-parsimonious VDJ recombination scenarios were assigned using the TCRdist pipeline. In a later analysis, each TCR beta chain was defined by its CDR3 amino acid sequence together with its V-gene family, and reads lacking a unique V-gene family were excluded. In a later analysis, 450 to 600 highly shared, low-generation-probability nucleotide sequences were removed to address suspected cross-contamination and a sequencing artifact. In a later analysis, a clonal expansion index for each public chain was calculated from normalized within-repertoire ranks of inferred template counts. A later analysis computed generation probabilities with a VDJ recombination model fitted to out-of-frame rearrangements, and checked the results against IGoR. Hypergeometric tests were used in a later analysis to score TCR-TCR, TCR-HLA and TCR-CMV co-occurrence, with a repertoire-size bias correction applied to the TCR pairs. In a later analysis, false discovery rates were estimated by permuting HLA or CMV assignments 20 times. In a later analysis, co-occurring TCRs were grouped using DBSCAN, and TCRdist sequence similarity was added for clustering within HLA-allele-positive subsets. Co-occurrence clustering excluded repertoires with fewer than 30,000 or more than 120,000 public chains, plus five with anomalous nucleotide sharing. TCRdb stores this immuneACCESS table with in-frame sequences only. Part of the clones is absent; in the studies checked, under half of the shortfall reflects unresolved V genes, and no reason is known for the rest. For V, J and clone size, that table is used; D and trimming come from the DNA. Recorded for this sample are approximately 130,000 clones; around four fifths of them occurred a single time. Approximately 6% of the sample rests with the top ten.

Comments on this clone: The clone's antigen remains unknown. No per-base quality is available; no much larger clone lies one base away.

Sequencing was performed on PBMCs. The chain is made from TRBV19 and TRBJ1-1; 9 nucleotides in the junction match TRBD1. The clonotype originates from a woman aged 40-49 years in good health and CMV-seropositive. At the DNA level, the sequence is TGTGCCAGTACAACAGGGGGCAGTAGTGAAGCTTTCTTT. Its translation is CASTTGGSSEAFF.